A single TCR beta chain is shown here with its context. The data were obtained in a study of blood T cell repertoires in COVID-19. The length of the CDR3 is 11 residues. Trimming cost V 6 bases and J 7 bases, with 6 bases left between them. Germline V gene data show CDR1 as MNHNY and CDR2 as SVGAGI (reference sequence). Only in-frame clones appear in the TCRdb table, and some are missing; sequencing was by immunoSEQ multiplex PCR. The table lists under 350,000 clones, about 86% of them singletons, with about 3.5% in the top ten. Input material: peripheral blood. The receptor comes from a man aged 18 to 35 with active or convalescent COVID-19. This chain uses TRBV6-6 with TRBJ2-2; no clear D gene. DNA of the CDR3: TGTGCCAGCAGCCCAGACGGGGAGCTGTTTTTT. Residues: CASSPDGELFF.